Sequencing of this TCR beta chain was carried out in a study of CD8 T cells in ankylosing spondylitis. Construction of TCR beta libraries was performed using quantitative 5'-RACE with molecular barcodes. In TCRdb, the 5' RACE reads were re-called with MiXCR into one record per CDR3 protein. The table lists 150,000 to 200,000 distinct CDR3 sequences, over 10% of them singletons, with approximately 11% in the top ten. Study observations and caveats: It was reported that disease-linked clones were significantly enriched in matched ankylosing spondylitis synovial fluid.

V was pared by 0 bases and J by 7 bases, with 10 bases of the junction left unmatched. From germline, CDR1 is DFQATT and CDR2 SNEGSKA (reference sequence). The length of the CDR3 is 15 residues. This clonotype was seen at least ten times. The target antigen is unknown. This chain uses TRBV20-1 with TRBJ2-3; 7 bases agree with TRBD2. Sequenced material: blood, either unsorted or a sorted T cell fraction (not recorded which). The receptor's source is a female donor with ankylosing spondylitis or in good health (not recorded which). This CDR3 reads CSARDRGRDYNTQYF. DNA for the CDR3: TGCAGTGCTAGAGATCGTGGGAGGGATTACAATACGCAGTATTTT.